Here is one T cell receptor (beta chain) with its context. TCRdb re-called the 5' RACE reads and catalogs CDR3 proteins one per entry, DNA excluded. The sample has about 430,000 distinct CDR3 sequences, and its top ten clones hold approximately 1.4%. The data originate from a study of T cells expressing NK-cell markers. Study-level background: Sorted CD3+CD56+NKG2C+, CD3+CD56+NKG2C- and CD3+CD56-NKG2C+ T cells supplied TCR beta repertoires.

This CDR3 contains 13 residues. The specimen was blood T cells: a sorted CD56 or NKG2C T cell subset, CD4+ or CD8+ T cells, or bulk PBMC T cells (not recorded which). The clonotype was recovered from a woman aged 50 to 60 in good health. The chain couples TRBV12-3 or TRBV12-4 to TRBJ1-6. This CDR3 is CASSRGQRSTLHF.